A selection of T cell receptor beta chains follows, all from one sample in a study of glioma-infiltrating T cells after dendritic cell vaccination. TCRdb's copy holds only in-frame clones and misses some; the assay was immunoSEQ multiplex PCR. The table has 60,000 to 70,000 clones, 82% seen once; the top ten hold under 10%. The source was blood, collected before dendritic cell vaccination. These receptors originate from a human donor with glioblastoma. Each CDR3 is given with its conserved first and last residue. D genes are given only for firm matches. Size tells how often a clone was seen (once, few, many) or the class of an expanded clone, and some rows leave it out.

j_call d_call cdr3_length clone_size v_call cdr3_nt cdr3_aa
TRBJ2-7 NA 14 NA TRBV5-4 TGTGCCAGCAGCTTGGATCCAGCCTCGGGCGAGCAGTACTTC CASSLDPASGEQYF
TRBJ2-1 TRBD2 13 NA TRBV19 TGTGCCAGTAGTGCGGGACTAGCGGGAGAGCAGTTCTTC CASSAGLAGEQFF
TRBJ2-2 NA 13 NA TRBV5-1 TGCGCCAGCAGCTTGGCCGGCACCGGGGAGCTGTTTTTT CASSLAGTGELFF
TRBJ2-2 TRBD1 15 NA TRBV5-4 TGTGCCAGCAGCTCGACAGGGCTTAACACCGGGGAGCTGTTTTTT CASSSTGLNTGELFF
TRBJ1-6 NA 15 NA TRBV9 TGTGCCAGCAGCGTGTTACAGGGATATAATTCACCCCTCCACTTT CASSVLQGYNSPLHF
TRBJ2-4 NA 13 NA TRBV5-4 TGTGCCAGCAGCTCCGGCCAGGGGGGCGTTCAGTACTTC CASSSGQGGVQYF
TRBJ2-7 TRBD2 13 NA TRBV7-9 TGTGCCAGCAGCCGGGGTCTAGCGGGCGAGCAGTACTTC CASSRGLAGEQYF
TRBJ2-1 TRBD1 15 once TRBV6-5 TGTGCCAGCAGCGGACAGGGGGTGGGTCGGAATGAGCAGTTCTTC CASSGQGVGRNEQFF
TRBJ2-7 NA 12 NA TRBV6-5 TGTGCCAGCAGTCACCGGGAGTACGAGCAGTACTTC CASSHREYEQYF
TRBJ1-1 NA 16 NA TRBV14 TGTGCCAGCAGCCAAGTTGGATTCGCGGGGATTACTGAAGCTTTCTTT CASSQVGFAGITEAFF
TRBJ2-3 TRBD1 15 NA TRBV5-4 TGTGCCAGCAGCGTACCGGGACAGAACACAGATACGCAGTATTTT CASSVPGQNTDTQYF
TRBJ2-5 TRBD1 14 NA TRBV5-4 TGTGCCAGCAGCTCGGGACAGGCCCAAGAGACCCAGTACTTC CASSSGQAQETQYF
TRBJ2-7 TRBD1 14 NA TRBV27 TGTGCCAGCAGTGAGACAGGGACATTCTACGAGCAGTACTTC CASSETGTFYEQYF